This T cell receptor beta chain was profiled in a study of T cell responses to AZD1222 COVID-19 vaccine. This clone appeared a single time. Timing groups of about 4 and about 12 weeks for second doses were pooled. Sequencing was performed with immunoSEQ multiplex PCR; in TCRdb, only in-frame clones are kept and a portion is missing. The sample yields roughly 150,000 clones, 80% to 95% seen once. The CDR3 loop spans 13 amino acids. V was cut by 5 bases and J by 5 bases, with 13 bases left in between. Per the germline V gene, CDR1 is SGHAT and CDR2 is FQNNGV. This chain connects TRBV11-2 to TRBJ2-7, with D possibly being TRBD1 (6 bases). The sequence was collected from an adult who received the AZD1222 COVID-19 vaccine. The material was peripheral blood, obtained 28 days after the second AZD1222 dose. Here the CDR3 reads CASSLSPGDEQYF. The CDR3 region has the DNA TGTGCCAGCAGCCTTAGTCCAGGGGACGAGCAGTACTTC.